Listed below are T cell receptor beta chains from one sample, sequenced in a study of T cells expressing NK-cell markers. Using the 5' RACE reads, TCRdb records one entry per CDR3 protein without DNA. Listed are some 450,000 distinct CDR3 sequences; 6% to 9.5% falls within the top ten. Sequencing input: blood T cells: a sorted CD56 or NKG2C T cell subset, CD4+ or CD8+ T cells, or bulk PBMC T cells (not recorded which). These receptors were obtained from a woman aged 18-70 years in good health. Each CDR3 is given with its conserved first and last residue.

CDR3 protein | J gene | V gene
CASSNLGDTQYF | TRBJ2-3 | TRBV6-5
CASSFGTTNQPQHF | TRBJ1-5 | TRBV12-3/TRBV12-4
CASSYSGASGDSDTQYF | TRBJ2-3 | TRBV6-5
CASSSEAGVYNEQFF | TRBJ2-1 | TRBV7-6
CASSFLGPGHMNTGELFF | TRBJ2-2 | TRBV7-3
CASSYPGASGYTF | TRBJ1-2 | TRBV6-5
CASTTDSGNTIYF | TRBJ1-3 | TRBV7-2
CASSQDHSASDEQFF | TRBJ2-1 | TRBV4-3
CSLSGTRPGQPQHF | TRBJ1-5 | TRBV20-1
CSVEELPSGEQFF | TRBJ2-1 | TRBV29-1
CASTGDGSTDTQYF | TRBJ2-3 | TRBV5-1
CASSLSPWVRGLASGGYEQYF | TRBJ2-7 | TRBV27
CASSQGTGMGNQPQHF | TRBJ1-5 | TRBV23-1
CSVEDGTGQTYNEQFF | TRBJ2-1 | TRBV29-1
CASSPGAHYGYTF | TRBJ1-2 | TRBV5-1
CASSPPGLAGGREQYF | TRBJ2-7 | TRBV9
CASSYYPGAGGYTF | TRBJ1-2 | TRBV6-5
CAWSATRISSGANVLTF | TRBJ2-6 | TRBV30
CASSQDIRGSPLHF | TRBJ1-6 | TRBV4-3
CASSLGAGPKRNCFF | TRBJ1-4 | TRBV7-6
CASTPAYSGELFF | TRBJ2-2 | TRBV2
CASSSLGGGVGTQYF | TRBJ2-5 | TRBV12-3/TRBV12-4
CASSLGTGDNSPLHF | TRBJ1-6 | TRBV7-2
CASSPTQSAKNIQYF | TRBJ2-4 | TRBV18
CASSLGDRGLETQYF | TRBJ2-5 | TRBV11-2
CASSPYDGGLAKNIQYF | TRBJ2-4 | TRBV27
CSVEDQTGYEQYF | TRBJ2-7 | TRBV29-1
CASSFLAHDTYNEQFF | TRBJ2-1 | TRBV11-2